The sequence of this T cell receptor (beta chain) was determined in a study of T cells in Graves' hyperthyroidism and ophthalmopathy. Whole-study results and caveats: Ophthalmopathy was distinguished from stable hyperthyroidism by 13 V-J signatures. Ophthalmopathy was predicted by the model a median of approximately six months ahead of onset.

Stable Graves' hyperthyroidism meant no ophthalmopathy progression within 18 months. Newly diagnosed hyperthyroidism patients aged 18 to 65 years had disease lasting under 2 months. The V gene's germline CDR1 is DFQATT and CDR2 SNEGSKA (reference sequence). The length of the CDR3 is 13 residues. V lost 0 bases and J 1 base, leaving 4 bases between the germline ends. The TCR beta CDR3 regions underwent amplification using RNA transcripts as the source. First-round RT-PCR targeting the TCR CDR3 was performed with the HTBI primer set. From the multiplex PCR reads, TCRdb called clonotypes with MiXCR, one entry per CDR3 protein. The sample lists a few hundred thousand distinct CDR3 sequences; 15% to 19% were seen once. A remark on this clonotype: The antigen is unknown.

The receptor was isolated from a woman in her thirties with Graves' hyperthyroidism. This chain joins TRBV20-1 and TRBJ1-5; D is uncertain. Sequenced material: blood. DNA of the CDR3: TGCAGTGCTAGAGATCGGAGCAATCAGCCCCAGCATTTT. Its protein product is CSARDRSNQPQHF.